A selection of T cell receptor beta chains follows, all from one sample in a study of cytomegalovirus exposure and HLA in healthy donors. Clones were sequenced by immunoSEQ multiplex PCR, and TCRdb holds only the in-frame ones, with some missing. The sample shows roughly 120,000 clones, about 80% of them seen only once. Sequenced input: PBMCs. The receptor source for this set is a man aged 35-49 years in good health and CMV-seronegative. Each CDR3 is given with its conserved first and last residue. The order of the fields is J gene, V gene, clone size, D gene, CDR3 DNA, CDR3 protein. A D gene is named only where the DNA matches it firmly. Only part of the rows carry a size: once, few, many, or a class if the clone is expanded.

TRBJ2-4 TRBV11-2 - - TGTGCCAGCAGCTTAGAGGGCCTAGCCAAAAACATTCAATACTTC CASSLEGLAKNIQYF
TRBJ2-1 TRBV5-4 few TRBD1 TGTGCCAGCGGGGGACAGCTCAATGAGCAGTTCTTC CASGGQLNEQFF
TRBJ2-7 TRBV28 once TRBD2 TGTGCCAGCAGTCCTAACACTAGCGGGGGTTCCTACGAGCAGTACTTC CASSPNTSGGSYEQYF
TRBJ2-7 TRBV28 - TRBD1 TGTGCCAGCAATCCGACAGGGGGCCTTTACGAGCAGTACTTC CASNPTGGLYEQYF
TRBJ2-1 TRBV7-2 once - TGTGCCAGCAGCTTAGACACTAGCCTTGAGCAGTTCTTC CASSLDTSLEQFF
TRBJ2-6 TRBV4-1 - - TGCGCCAGCGCCCAGGCTGGGGCCAACGTCCTGACTTTC CASAQAGANVLTF
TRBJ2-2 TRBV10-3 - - TGTGCCATCAGTGAAGGACAGTTGAACACCGGGGAGCTGTTTTTT CAISEGQLNTGELFF
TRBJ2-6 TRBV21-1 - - TGTGCCAGCAGCGGTGGGACAGTCGGGGCCAACGTCCTGACTTTC CASSGGTVGANVLTF
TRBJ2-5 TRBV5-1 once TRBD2 TGCGCCAGCAGCCCCGAGCGGGGGTCTCGAGAGACCCAGTACTTC CASSPERGSRETQYF
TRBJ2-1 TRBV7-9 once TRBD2 TGTGCCAGCAGACGCCTAGCGGGGGGGCTTTCGGACAATGAGCAGTTCTTC CASRRLAGGLSDNEQFF
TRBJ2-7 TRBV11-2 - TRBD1 TGTGCCAGCAGCTTAGAAGGGACAGGGTCCTACGAGCAGTACTTC CASSLEGTGSYEQYF
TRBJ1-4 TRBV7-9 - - TGTGCCGAGAACAGGGCAGGGGCCGAGGAAAAACTGTTTTTT CAENRAGAEEKLFF
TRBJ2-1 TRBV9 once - TGTGCCAGCAGCGTAGAGGGAGCTCGGGGAGGTGAGCAGTTCTTC CASSVEGARGGEQFF
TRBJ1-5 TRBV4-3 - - TGCGCCAGCAGCCAAGATTTAGTAAATCAGCCCCAGCATTTT CASSQDLVNQPQHF
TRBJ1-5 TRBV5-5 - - TGTGCCAGCAGCCTTCTAGAGTATCAGCCCCAGCATTTT CASSLLEYQPQHF
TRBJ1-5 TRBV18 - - TGTGCCAGCTCACCAAGGTTGGAACAGGGTCGTCAGCCCCAGCATTTT CASSPRLEQGRQPQHF
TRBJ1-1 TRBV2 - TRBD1 TGTGCCACCGAGAGACAGGGGAGCACTGAAGCTTTCTTT CATERQGSTEAFF
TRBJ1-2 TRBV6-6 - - TGTGCCAGCAGGCCGGAGCTCTATGGCTACACCTTC CASRPELYGYTF
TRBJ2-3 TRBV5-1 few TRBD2 TGCGCCAGCAGCTTGAAAAGCGGGGGGTCCTTAGATACGCAGTATTTT CASSLKSGGSLDTQYF
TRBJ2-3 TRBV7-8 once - TGTGCCAGCAGCTTAGTGAGGGGGAACTCAGATACGCAGTATTTT CASSLVRGNSDTQYF
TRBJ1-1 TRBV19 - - TGTGCCAGCCTACAGGGAACGGTGGCTTTCTTT CASLQGTVAFF
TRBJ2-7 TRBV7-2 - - TGTGCCAGCAGCTTAAATACTTACGAGCAGTACTTC CASSLNTYEQYF
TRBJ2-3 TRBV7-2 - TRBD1 TGTGCCAGCAGCTATGGACCGGACAGGGCCGATACGCAGTATTTT CASSYGPDRADTQYF
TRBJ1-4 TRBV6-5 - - TGTGCCAGCAGAACCACGGACAGATCTAATGAAAAACTGTTTTTT CASRTTDRSNEKLFF
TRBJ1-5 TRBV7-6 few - TGTGCCAGCAGCTTAGCAGGGGGAGGGGGTCCCGTTCCCTACAATCAGCCCCAGCATTTT CASSLAGGGGPVPYNQPQHF
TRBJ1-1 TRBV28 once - TGTGCCAGCACCATTGACACTTTAGAAGCTTTCTTT CASTIDTLEAFF
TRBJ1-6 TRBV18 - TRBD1 TGTGCCAGCTCAATGACAGGGGATGGGTCACCCCTCCACTTT CASSMTGDGSPLHF
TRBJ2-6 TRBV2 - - TGTGCCAGCAGTGAAGAAATGAGGGGGGCCAACGTCCTGACTTTC CASSEEMRGANVLTF
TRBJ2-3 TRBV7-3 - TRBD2 TGTGCCAGCAGCTTTAGCGGGGGGGCTGCAGATACGCAGTATTTT CASSFSGGAADTQYF
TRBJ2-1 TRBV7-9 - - TGTGCCAGCAGCTTATCCCAGGTTCTGTCCTACAATGAGCAGTTCTTC CASSLSQVLSYNEQFF
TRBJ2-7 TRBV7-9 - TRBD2 TGTGCCAGCAGCCATTCGGGGGGGGGCTACGAGCAGTACTTC CASSHSGGGYEQYF
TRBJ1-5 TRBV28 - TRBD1 TGTGCCAGCACGCTACCCGGGACAGGGATTCAGCATTTT CASTLPGTGIQHF
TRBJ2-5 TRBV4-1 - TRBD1 TGCGCCAGCAGCCAAGATCCCAGGGGGCTAGAAGAGACCCAGTACTTC CASSQDPRGLEETQYF
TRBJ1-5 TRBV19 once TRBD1 TGTGCCAGTAGCAAGGGTCGGCAGGGGGTCAATCAGCCCCAGCATTTT CASSKGRQGVNQPQHF
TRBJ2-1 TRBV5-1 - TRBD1 TGCGCCAGCAGCTATGACAGGGGGTTATACAATGAGCAGTTCTTC CASSYDRGLYNEQFF
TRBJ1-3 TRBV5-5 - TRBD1 TGTGCCAGCAAACGGACAGGGGACGGGCACACCATATATTTT CASKRTGDGHTIYF
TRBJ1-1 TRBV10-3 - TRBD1 TGTGCCATCGGCCCAGGGGGGTCGGGAGCTTTCTTT CAIGPGGSGAFF
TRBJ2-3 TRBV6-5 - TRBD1 TGTGCCAGCAGAACAGGGGCTGAGACAGATACGCAGTATTTT CASRTGAETDTQYF
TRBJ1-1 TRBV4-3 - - TGCGCCAGCAGCCAAGACAGGGGGAACACTGAAGCTTTCTTT CASSQDRGNTEAFF
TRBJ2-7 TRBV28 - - TGTGCCAGCAGCGTTCGCAGGGGGGCCTACGAGCAGTACTTC CASSVRRGAYEQYF
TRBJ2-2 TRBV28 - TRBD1 TGTGCCAGCAGTCCCGGACAGGTCACCGGGGAGCTGTTTTTT CASSPGQVTGELFF
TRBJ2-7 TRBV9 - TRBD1 TGTGCCAGCAGCGTAGAGGTGGACAGGGGCTACTACGAGCAGTACTTC CASSVEVDRGYYEQYF
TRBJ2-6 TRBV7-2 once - TGTGCCAGCAGCTTAGTATCTCTCTCTGGGGCCAACGTCCTGACTTTC CASSLVSLSGANVLTF
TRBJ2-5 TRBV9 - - TGTGCCAGCAGCGCCGGGCCAGGGGAATTAGAGACCCAGTACTTC CASSAGPGELETQYF
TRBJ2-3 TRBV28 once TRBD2 TGTGCCAGCAGTGGACCCCTAACCATACTAGCGGGGGGGAGCACAGATACGCAGTATTTT CASSGPLTILAGGSTDTQYF
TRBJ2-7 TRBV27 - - TGTGCCAGCAGTTCAGGTCTCCGCCTATACGAGCAGTACTTC CASSSGLRLYEQYF
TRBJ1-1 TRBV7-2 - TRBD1 TGTGCCAGCAGCTTGGGACAGGGTGACACTGAAGCTTTCTTT CASSLGQGDTEAFF
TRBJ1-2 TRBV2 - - TGTGCCCTGCGGGGGTTCAAGGACCTTATTGGCTACACCTTC CALRGFKDLIGYTF
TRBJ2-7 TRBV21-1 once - TGTGCCAGTACGGTCACAGCTTCCTACGAGCAGTACTTC CASTVTASYEQYF
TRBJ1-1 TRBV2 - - TGTGCCAGCAGCGTTCTCCTCTGGAGGGGAGGTGACACTGAAGCTTTCTTT CASSVLLWRGGDTEAFF
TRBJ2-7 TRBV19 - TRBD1 TGTGCCAGTAGTACTTCGGGACAGGCGAGCTACGAGCAGTACTTC CASSTSGQASYEQYF
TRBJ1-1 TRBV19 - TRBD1 TGTGCCACCGAGACAGGGCGGAACACTGAAGCTTTCTTT CATETGRNTEAFF
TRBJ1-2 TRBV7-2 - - TGTGCCAGCAGCTCAGCACTCCGTGGAGGGGAGGGCTACACCTTC CASSSALRGGEGYTF
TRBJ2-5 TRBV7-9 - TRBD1 TGTGCCAGCAGCTCGGACAGGGGGTGGGAGACCCAGTACTTC CASSSDRGWETQYF
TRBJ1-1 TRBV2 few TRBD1 TGTGCCAGCAGTGAAATTGCAGGGGGCAACACTGAAGCTTTCTTT CASSEIAGGNTEAFF